This T cell receptor beta chain emerged from a study of CD8+ T cells in alopecia areata. Study-level information: Tofacitinib therapy lasting 6 to 18 months was followed by 6 months off drug.

It was cDNA, reverse transcribed from extracted RNA, that served as the sequencing template. The data were produced by immunoSEQ multiplex PCR, yet TCRdb's version contains in-frame clones alone and is incomplete. The table has fewer than 20,000 clones, around 66% seen once. Alopecia areata patients had lesional scalp punch biopsies and peripheral blood taken from them. CDR1 and CDR2 from the germline V gene are SNHLY and FYNNEI. The V end was cut by 8 bases, the J end by 2 bases, with 16 bases between. The CDR3 consists of 14 residues. On this clone itself: Its antigen is unidentified.

Study-level findings and limits: Normal scalp had lower clonality than lesional scalp, with alopecia totalis/universalis lesions showing this most strongly. Shared TCR sequences were less clear between patients than in mice, possibly partly from HLA diversity.

Sequences were derived from skin, sampled at week 0. The V gene is TRBV2, the J gene TRBJ2-7; tentatively, D is TRBD2 (5 bases). The TCR comes from a human donor with alopecia areata. In nucleotides, the CDR3 is TGTGCCAGCGCCAAGCAAGGACTTCCCTACGAGCAGTACTTC. This translates into CASAKQGLPYEQYF. The complete variable domain, with remaining parts taken from reference TRBV2 and TRBJ2-7, reads EPEVTQTPSHQVTQMGQEVILRCVPISNHLYFYWYRQILGQKVEFLVSFYNNEISEKSEIFDDQFSVERPDGSNFTLKIRSTKLEDSAMYFCASAKQGLPYEQYFGPGTRLTVT.